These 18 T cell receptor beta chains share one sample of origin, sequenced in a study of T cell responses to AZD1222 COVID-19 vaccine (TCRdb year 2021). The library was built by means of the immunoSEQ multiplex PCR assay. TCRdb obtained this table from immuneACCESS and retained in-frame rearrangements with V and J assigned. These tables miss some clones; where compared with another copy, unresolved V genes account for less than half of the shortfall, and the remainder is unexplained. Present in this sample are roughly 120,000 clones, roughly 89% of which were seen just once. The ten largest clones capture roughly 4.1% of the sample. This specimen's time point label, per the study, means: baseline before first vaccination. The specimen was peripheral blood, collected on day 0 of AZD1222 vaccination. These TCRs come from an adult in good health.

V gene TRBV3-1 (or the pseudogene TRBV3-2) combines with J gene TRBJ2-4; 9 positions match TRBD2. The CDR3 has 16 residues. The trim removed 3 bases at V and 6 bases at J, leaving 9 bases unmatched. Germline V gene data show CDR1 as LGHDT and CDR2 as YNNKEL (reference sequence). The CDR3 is CASSQLAGSFRNIQYF. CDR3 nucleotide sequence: TGTGCCAGCAGCCAGCTAGCGGGGTCTTTTAGAAACATTCAGTACTTC.

CDR3 protein: CASSIVLQYNEQFF. The CDR3 DNA reads TGTGCCAGTAGTATAGTTCTCCAGTACAATGAGCAGTTCTTC. The J gene is TRBJ2-1, the V gene TRBV19, with D unclear. Trimming pared 1 base from V and 4 bases from J, leaving 8 bases between. This CDR3 comprises 14 residues. Germline lookup yields CDR1 LNHDA and CDR2 SQIVND (reference sequence).

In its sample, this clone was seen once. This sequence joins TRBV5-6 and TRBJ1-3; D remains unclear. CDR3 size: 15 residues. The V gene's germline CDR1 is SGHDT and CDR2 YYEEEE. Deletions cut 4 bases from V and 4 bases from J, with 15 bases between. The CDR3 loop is CASSPRIGSGNTIYF. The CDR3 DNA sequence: TGTGCCAGCAGCCCCCGTATAGGGTCAGGAAACACCATATATTTT.

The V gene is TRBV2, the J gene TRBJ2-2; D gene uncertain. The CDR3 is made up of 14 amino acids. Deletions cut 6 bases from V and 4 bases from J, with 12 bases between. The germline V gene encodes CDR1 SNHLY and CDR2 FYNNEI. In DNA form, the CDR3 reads TGTGCCAGCAGAATAACGGTCTTCACCGGGGAGCTGTTTTTT. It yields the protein CASRITVFTGELFF.

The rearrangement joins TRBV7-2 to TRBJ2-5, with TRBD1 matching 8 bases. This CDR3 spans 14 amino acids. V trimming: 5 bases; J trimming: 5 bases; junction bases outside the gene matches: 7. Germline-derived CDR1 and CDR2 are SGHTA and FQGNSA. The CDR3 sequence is CASSERTGRETQYF. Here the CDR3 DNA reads TGTGCCAGCAGCGAAAGGACAGGGAGGGAGACCCAGTACTTC.

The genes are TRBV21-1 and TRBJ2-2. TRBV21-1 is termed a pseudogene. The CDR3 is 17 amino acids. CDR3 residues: CASSCLRDEANTGELFF. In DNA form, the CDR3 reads TGTGCCAGCAGCTGTCTCAGGGACGAGGCAAACACCGGGGAGCTGTTTTTT.

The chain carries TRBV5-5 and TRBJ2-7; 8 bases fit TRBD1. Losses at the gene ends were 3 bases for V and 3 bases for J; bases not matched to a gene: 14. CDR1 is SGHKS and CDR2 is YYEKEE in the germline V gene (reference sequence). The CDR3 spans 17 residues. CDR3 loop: CASSWGQGAIGGYEQYF. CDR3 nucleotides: TGTGCCAGCAGCTGGGGTCAGGGGGCAATTGGAGGCTACGAGCAGTACTTC.

This CDR3 is CASSDRDDNQPQHF. In DNA form, the CDR3 reads TGTGCCAGCAGTGACCGGGACGACAATCAGCCCCAGCATTTT. The rearrangement joins TRBV6-1 to TRBJ1-5; D is possibly TRBD1 (5 bases). The germline CDR1 and CDR2 sequences are MNHNS and SASEGT. Trimming removed 3 bases at V and 3 bases at J, with 9 bases between. This CDR3 region has 14 residues.

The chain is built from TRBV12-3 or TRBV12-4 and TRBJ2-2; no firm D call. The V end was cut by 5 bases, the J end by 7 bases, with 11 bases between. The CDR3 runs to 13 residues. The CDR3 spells CASSPLGGGELFF. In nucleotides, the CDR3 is TGTGCCAGCAGTCCCCTGGGTGGCGGGGAGCTGTTTTTT.

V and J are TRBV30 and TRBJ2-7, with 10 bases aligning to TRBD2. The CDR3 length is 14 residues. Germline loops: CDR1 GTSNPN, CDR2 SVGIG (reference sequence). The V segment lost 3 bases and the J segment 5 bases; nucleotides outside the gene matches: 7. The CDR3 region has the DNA TGTGCCTGGAGGGTTAGCGGGAGGATCCACGAGCAGTACTTC. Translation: CAWRVSGRIHEQYF. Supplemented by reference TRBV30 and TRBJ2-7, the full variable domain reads SQTIHQWPATLVQPVGSPLSLECTVEGTSNPNLYWYRQAAGRGLQLLFYSVGIGQISSEVPQNLSASRPQDRQFILSSKKLLLSDSGFYLCAWRVSGRIHEQYFGPGTRLTVT.

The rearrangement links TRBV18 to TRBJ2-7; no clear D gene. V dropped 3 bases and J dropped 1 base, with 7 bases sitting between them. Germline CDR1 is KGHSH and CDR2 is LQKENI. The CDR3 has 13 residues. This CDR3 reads CASSPMGSYEQYF. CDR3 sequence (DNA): TGTGCCAGCTCACCGATGGGTTCCTACGAGCAGTACTTC.

CDR3 sequence: CASSQGPDNSPLHF. CDR3 nucleotide sequence: TGTGCCAGCAGCCAAGGACCGGATAATTCACCCCTCCACTTT. The chain links TRBV6-5 to TRBJ1-6, with D unresolved. CDR3 length: 14 amino acids. The V and J ends lost 6 bases and 5 bases respectively, with 11 bases between them. Looked up from germline, CDR1 is MNHEY and CDR2 is SVGAGI.

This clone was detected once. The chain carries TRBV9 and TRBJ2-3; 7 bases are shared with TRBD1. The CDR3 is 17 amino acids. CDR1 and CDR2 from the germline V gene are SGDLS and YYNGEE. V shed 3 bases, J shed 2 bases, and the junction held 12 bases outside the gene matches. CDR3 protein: CASSAPKQGFDTDTQYF. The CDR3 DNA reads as TGTGCCAGCAGCGCTCCCAAACAGGGGTTTGACACAGATACGCAGTATTTT.

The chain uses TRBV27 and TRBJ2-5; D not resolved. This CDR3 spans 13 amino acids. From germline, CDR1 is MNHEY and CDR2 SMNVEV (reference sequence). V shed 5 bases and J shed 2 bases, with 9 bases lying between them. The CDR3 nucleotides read TGTGCCAGCAGTGGTCTACCTCAAGAGACCCAGTACTTC. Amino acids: CASSGLPQETQYF.

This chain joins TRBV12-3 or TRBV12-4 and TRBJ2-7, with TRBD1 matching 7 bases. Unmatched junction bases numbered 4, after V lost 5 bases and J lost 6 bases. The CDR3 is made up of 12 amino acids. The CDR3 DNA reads TGTGCCAGCAGTCAACAGGGGACCGAGCAGTACTTC. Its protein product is CASSQQGTEQYF.

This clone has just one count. The DNA for the CDR3 is TGTGCCAGCAGCTTAGATCGGAATCCGAACTATGGCTACACCTTC. Residues: CASSLDRNPNYGYTF. This chain joins TRBV7-9 and TRBJ1-2; D remains unclear. The CDR3 covers 15 residues. Germline lookup yields CDR1 SEHNR and CDR2 FQNEAQ (reference sequence). V shed 1 base and J shed 2 bases, with 11 bases lying between them.

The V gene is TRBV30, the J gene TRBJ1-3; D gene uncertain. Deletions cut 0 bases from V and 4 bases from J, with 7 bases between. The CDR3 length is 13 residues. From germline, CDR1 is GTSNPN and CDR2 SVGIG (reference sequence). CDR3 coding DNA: TGTGCCTGGAGTGTACCCAAAGGAAACACCATATATTTT. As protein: CAWSVPKGNTIYF.

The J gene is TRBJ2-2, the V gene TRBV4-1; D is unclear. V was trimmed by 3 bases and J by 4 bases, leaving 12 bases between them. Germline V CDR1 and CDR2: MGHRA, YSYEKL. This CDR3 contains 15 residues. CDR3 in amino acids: CASSQLFPVTGELFF. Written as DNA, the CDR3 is TGCGCCAGCAGCCAGCTATTTCCCGTCACCGGGGAGCTGTTTTTT.